This T cell receptor (beta chain) was captured by sequencing in a study of response to subunit inactivated influenza vaccine. One entry per CDR3 protein results from TCRdb running MiXCR on the RT-PCR reads. The sample has hundreds of thousands of distinct CDR3 sequences; over 25% are singletons. As concerns this clonotype: Antigen specificity is unknown.

Overall study findings and caveats: Each seasonal influenza vaccination, the authors suggested, recruits few new T cells.

V lost 5 bases to trimming and J lost 7 bases, with 11 bases between them. The CDR3 is 12 residues long. The sequence was obtained from a middle-aged man who received an inactivated influenza vaccine. The sample was CD4+ T cells sorted from PBMCs, taken more than 4 days after vaccination. The rearrangement uses TRBV12-3 or TRBV12-4 and TRBJ1-2; D gene unclear. The CDR3 loop is CASSARGPGYTF. CDR3 nucleotide sequence: TGTGCCAGCAGTGCCCGCGGGCCTGGCTACACCTTC.